A single sample gave rise to the 14 T cell receptor beta chains below, sequenced in a study of cytomegalovirus exposure and HLA in healthy donors. PCR was performed using 60 Vbeta and 13 Jbeta primers. Profiled with immunoSEQ multiplex PCR; TCRdb holds only in-frame clones, not every one. The sample carries 90,000 to 110,000 clones, roughly three quarters recorded once. Sequenced sample: PBMCs. The receptor source for this set is a woman aged 50 to 60 in good health and CMV-seropositive.

This clone was counted between two and nine times. The chain couples TRBV5-4 to TRBJ1-1; D is unclear. Trimming removed 4 bases from V and 3 bases from J, with 4 bases in between. CDR1 and CDR2 (germline): SGHNT, YYREEE (reference sequence). The CDR3 spans 11 residues. This CDR3 is CASSLDTEAFF. As DNA, the CDR3 is TGTGCCAGCAGCCTCGACACTGAAGCTTTCTTT.

The chain has TRBV2 and TRBJ2-5; D is ambiguous. Trimming cost V 1 base and J 5 bases, with 5 bases left between them. Germline assignment: CDR1 SNHLY and CDR2 FYNNEI. CDR3 size: 12 residues. CDR3 in amino acids: CASSEERETQYF. CDR3 DNA sequence: TGTGCCAGCAGTGAAGAACGGGAGACCCAGTACTTC. The full variable domain, with the rest looked up from reference TRBV2 and TRBJ2-5, is EPEVTQTPSHQVTQMGQEVILRCVPISNHLYFYWYRQILGQKVEFLVSFYNNEISEKSEIFDDQFSVERPDGSNFTLKIRSTKLEDSAMYFCASSEERETQYFGPGTRLLVL.

The chain has TRBV7-9 and TRBJ2-7; D is unresolved. Germline-derived CDR1 and CDR2 are SEHNR and FQNEAQ (reference sequence). The germline V and J ends were trimmed by 7 bases and 2 bases, with 15 bases remaining between them. This CDR3 contains 14 residues. The CDR3 DNA sequence: TGTGCCAGCACCCGATCCAACACCACCTACGAGCAGTACTTC. Translated, it gives CASTRSNTTYEQYF.

The sample holds a few counts of this clone. The rearrangement joins TRBV7-9 to TRBJ2-7, with D possibly TRBD2 on 6 matching bases. The CDR3 sequence is 14 residues long. Germline V gene sequence: CDR1 SEHNR, CDR2 FQNEAQ (reference sequence). Trimming cost V 2 bases and J 2 bases, with 10 bases left between them. The CDR3 region is CASSLRAGPYEQYF. CDR3 in DNA: TGTGCCAGCAGCTTACGGGCGGGGCCCTACGAGCAGTACTTC.

The genes are TRBV10-3 and TRBJ1-1, with TRBD1 as a possible D gene (5 bases). The ends were cut back, 0 bases at V and 8 bases at J, with 10 bases in the middle. The CDR3 runs to 13 residues. CDR1 is ENHRY, CDR2 SYGVKD, per germline. DNA for the CDR3: TGTGCCATCAGTGAGTCGAGGGACTCGGAAGCTTTCTTT. Protein: CAISESRDSEAFF.

This clone came up once. V and J are TRBV11-2 and TRBJ2-1; D ambiguous. Germline V lookup: CDR1 SGHAT, CDR2 FQNNGV. This CDR3 region has 11 residues. Trimming removed 0 bases at V and 10 bases at J, with 4 bases between. This CDR3 reads CASSLDREQFF. The CDR3 bases are TGTGCCAGCAGCTTAGATAGAGAGCAGTTCTTC.

V usage is TRBV19 and J usage is TRBJ1-2; D is unresolved. CDR3 length: 14 residues. Deletions cut 7 bases from V and 3 bases from J, with 15 bases between. Germline V gene lookup returns CDR1 LNHDA and CDR2 SQIVND (reference sequence). CDR3 in amino acids: CASKKERWDYGYTF. CDR3 DNA: TGTGCCAGTAAAAAAGAGAGGTGGGACTATGGCTACACCTTC.

The CDR3 nucleotides read TGTGCCAGCAGCCTCAGGGTCGGGGAGCTGTTTTTT. Protein sequence: CASSLRVGELFF. The genes are TRBV11-2 and TRBJ2-2; D perhaps matches TRBD1 (5 bases). V lost 5 bases to trimming and J lost 7 bases, with 8 bases between them. The germline gives CDR1 SGHAT, CDR2 FQNNGV. The CDR3 has 12 amino acids.

V gene TRBV5-1 combines with J gene TRBJ2-7; 9 nucleotides agree with TRBD2. The CDR3 is 16 amino acids. The junction had 4 bases not matched to a gene; V was cut back by 0 bases and J by 0 bases. Germline-derived CDR1 and CDR2 are SGHRS and YFSETQ. CDR3 bases: TGCGCCAGCAGCTTGGGGGGTAGCGGGAGCTCCTACGAGCAGTACTTC. Protein sequence: CASSLGGSGSSYEQYF. Together with reference TRBV5-1 and TRBJ2-7, the CDR3 gives the full variable domain: KAGVTQTPRYLIKTRGQQVTLSCSPISGHRSVSWYQQTPGQGLQFLFEYFSETQRNKGNFPGRFSGRQFSNSRSEMNVSTLELGDSALYLCASSLGGSGSSYEQYFGPGTRLTVT.

This chain links TRBV11-3 with TRBJ1-1; D is uncertain. The CDR3 has 13 amino acids. The V gene lost 5 bases and the J gene lost 5 bases, with 12 bases spanning the gap. Germline loops: CDR1 SGHNT, CDR2 YENEEA. CDR3 in amino acids: CASSPGGGTEAFF. The CDR3 coding sequence is TGTGCCAGCAGCCCCGGCGGAGGGACTGAAGCTTTCTTT.

The chain combines TRBV7-3 with TRBJ2-1; 10 bases map to TRBD2. The germline CDR1 and CDR2 sequences are SGHTA and FQGTGA. Losses at the gene ends were 4 bases for V and 1 base for J; bases not matched to a gene: 1. This CDR3 is 15 amino acids long. CDR3 in amino acids: CASSSTSGSYNEQFF. The CDR3 nucleotides are TGTGCCAGCAGCTCGACTAGCGGGTCCTACAATGAGCAGTTCTTC. Full variable domain (missing parts from reference TRBV7-3 and TRBJ2-1): GAGVSQTPSNKVTEKGKYVELRCDPISGHTALYWYRQSLGQGPEFLIYFQGTGAADDSGLPNDRFFAVRPEGSVSTLKIQRTERGDSAVYLCASSSTSGSYNEQFFGPGTRLTVL.

The genes are TRBV4-3 and TRBJ1-1, with D perhaps matching TRBD1 (5 bases). Trimming took 4 bases from V and 4 from J, leaving 16 bases between them. Germline CDR1 LGHNA, CDR2 YSLEER. The CDR3 loop spans 15 amino acids. The CDR3 nucleotides read TGCGCCAGCAGCCTCCTCGCAGGGATGAGCACTGAAGCTTTCTTT. Its translation is CASSLLAGMSTEAFF.

V usage is TRBV14 and J usage is TRBJ2-1; D not certain. This CDR3 has 15 amino acids. V lost 3 bases and J 0 bases, leaving 9 bases between the germline ends. The germline V gene encodes CDR1 SGHDN and CDR2 FVKESK. The CDR3 DNA follows: TGTGCCAGCAGCCATGCACAGACCTCCTACAATGAGCAGTTCTTC. It codes for CASSHAQTSYNEQFF. Full variable domain (outside the CDR3, taken from reference TRBV14 and TRBJ2-1): EAGVTQFPSHSVIEKGQTVTLRCDPISGHDNLYWYRRVMGKEIKFLLHFVKESKQDESGMPNNRFLAERTGGTYSTLKVQPAELEDSGVYFCASSHAQTSYNEQFFGPGTRLTVL.

The chain links TRBV5-1 to TRBJ2-7; TRBD2 matches at 8 bases. The ends lost 0 bases at V and 4 bases at J; junction bases unmatched: 12. Germline CDR1 SGHRS, CDR2 YFSETQ. This CDR3 is built from 17 residues. The CDR3 is CASSLEVAGGGIYEQYF. For the CDR3, the DNA is TGCGCCAGCAGCTTGGAAGTGGCGGGGGGAGGAATTTACGAGCAGTACTTC.